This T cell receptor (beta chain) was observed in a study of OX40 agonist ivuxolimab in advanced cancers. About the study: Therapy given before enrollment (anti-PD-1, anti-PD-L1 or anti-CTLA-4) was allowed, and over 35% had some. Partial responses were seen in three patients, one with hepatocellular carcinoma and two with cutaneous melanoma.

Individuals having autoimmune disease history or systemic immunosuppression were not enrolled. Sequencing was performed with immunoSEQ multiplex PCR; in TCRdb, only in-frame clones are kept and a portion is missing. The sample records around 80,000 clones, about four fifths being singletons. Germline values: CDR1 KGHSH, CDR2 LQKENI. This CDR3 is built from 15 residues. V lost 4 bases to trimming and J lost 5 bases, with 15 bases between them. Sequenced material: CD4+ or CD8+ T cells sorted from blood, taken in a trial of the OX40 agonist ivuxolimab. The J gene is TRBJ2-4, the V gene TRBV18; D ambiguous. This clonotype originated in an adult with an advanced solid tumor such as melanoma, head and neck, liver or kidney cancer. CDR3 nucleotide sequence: TGTGCCAGCTCACGCGTAGCCAGCCTAGAAAACATTCAGTACTTC. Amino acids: CASSRVASLENIQYF.